The present T cell receptor beta chain was sequenced within a study of OX40 agonist ivuxolimab in advanced cancers. Turning to the study itself: Dose-escalation subjects each had hepatocellular carcinoma, melanoma, renal cell or head and neck cancer.

Overall study findings and caveats: The authors did not determine the antigen specificity of the expanded peripheral T cells.

About this clone itself: The antigen is unknown.

Using immunoSEQ multiplex PCR, the repertoire was profiled, and TCRdb retains in-frame clones only, with some absent. The table shows over 85,000 clones, with around 84% occurring only once. This receptor was identified in an adult with an advanced solid tumor such as melanoma, head and neck, liver or kidney cancer. The material sequenced was CD4+ or CD8+ T cells sorted from blood, taken in a trial of the OX40 agonist ivuxolimab.

The CDR3 spells CASSSFRGQGAKGYTF. CDR3 sequence (DNA): TGTGCCAGTAGCTCCTTCCGGGGACAGGGGGCGAAAGGCTACACCTTC. V gene TRBV19 combines with J gene TRBJ1-2; TRBD1 matches 12 bases. This CDR3 has 16 residues. V dropped 6 bases and J dropped 8; count of bases not matched to a gene: 13. CDR1 and CDR2 from the germline V gene are LNHDA and SQIVND (reference sequence).